These T cell receptor beta chains were read from a single sample in a study of blood T cell repertoires in COVID-19. Generated by immunoSEQ multiplex PCR, the TCRdb table keeps only in-frame clones and is missing some. The data contain approximately 300,000 clones, 90% of them singletons. The sequencing sample was made of peripheral blood. The receptors shown here come from a woman aged 25 to 45 with COVID-19, enrolled during active disease. Both conserved end residues are part of each CDR3. Fields, in order: D gene, J gene, V gene, clone size, CDR3 DNA, CDR3 protein. D genes are given only for firm matches. The size entry is marked missing in some rows and otherwise reads once, few, many or a size class.

d_gene: -; j_gene: TRBJ1-1; v_gene: TRBV5-7; abundance: -; CDR3nt: TGTGCCAGCAGCTTGATTCCCCGGGGGAAGGAAACTGAAGCTTTCTTT; CDR3aa: CASSLIPRGKETEAFF
d_gene: -; j_gene: TRBJ1-2; v_gene: TRBV30; abundance: few; CDR3nt: TGTGCCTGGAGTGTAACTCTTAACTATGGCTACACCTTC; CDR3aa: CAWSVTLNYGYTF
d_gene: TRBD2; j_gene: TRBJ2-5; v_gene: TRBV4-1; abundance: -; CDR3nt: TGCGCCAGCAGCCACCTAGATGGCGGGAGGGCCAATACGGCCACCCAGTACTTC; CDR3aa: CASSHLDGGRANTATQYF
d_gene: -; j_gene: TRBJ1-1; v_gene: TRBV4-1; abundance: once; CDR3nt: TGCGCCAGCAGCCAAAATCCCGGGACATCTAACACTGAAGCTTTCTTT; CDR3aa: CASSQNPGTSNTEAFF
d_gene: -; j_gene: TRBJ1-1; v_gene: TRBV10-3; abundance: -; CDR3nt: TGTGCCATCAGCTTCGGGATCGCGGGCGCTGAAGCTTTCTTT; CDR3aa: CAISFGIAGAEAFF
d_gene: -; j_gene: TRBJ2-2; v_gene: TRBV6-4; abundance: -; CDR3nt: TGTGCCAGCAGCGGACAGTACACCGGGGAGCTGTTTTTT; CDR3aa: CASSGQYTGELFF
d_gene: TRBD2; j_gene: TRBJ2-3; v_gene: TRBV4-2; abundance: -; CDR3nt: TGTGCCAGCAGGTCGGGGGAGCGACTAGCGGGAATCACAGATACGCAGTATTTT; CDR3aa: CASRSGERLAGITDTQYF
d_gene: TRBD1; j_gene: TRBJ1-2; v_gene: TRBV7-3; abundance: -; CDR3nt: TGTGCCAGCAGTTCCAGCGACAGGGGAGGCTACACCTTC; CDR3aa: CASSSSDRGGYTF
d_gene: TRBD2; j_gene: TRBJ2-7; v_gene: TRBV6-5; abundance: -; CDR3nt: TGTGCCAGCACTCGACTAGCGGGAGGTTACGAGCAGTACTTC; CDR3aa: CASTRLAGGYEQYF
d_gene: TRBD1; j_gene: TRBJ1-2; v_gene: TRBV30; abundance: -; CDR3nt: TGTGCCGGAAAGGGACAGGGGATTTTCTACACCTTC; CDR3aa: CAGKGQGIFYTF
d_gene: -; j_gene: TRBJ1-2; v_gene: TRBV19; abundance: -; CDR3nt: TGTGCCAGTAGTATAGCTTCGACAGATACTAACTATGGCTACACCTTC; CDR3aa: CASSIASTDTNYGYTF
d_gene: -; j_gene: TRBJ1-2; v_gene: TRBV5-1; abundance: few; CDR3nt: TGCGCCAGCAGCTTGGACGCCAGGCGCTACACCTTC; CDR3aa: CASSLDARRYTF
d_gene: TRBD2; j_gene: TRBJ2-1; v_gene: TRBV15; abundance: -; CDR3nt: TGTGCCACCAGCAGACGTCTCCCCCGTAGCGGGAGGGCCGCTTACAATGAGCAGTTCTTC; CDR3aa: CATSRRLPRSGRAAYNEQFF
d_gene: -; j_gene: TRBJ1-5; v_gene: TRBV27; abundance: -; CDR3nt: TGTGCCAGCAGTTTAGGCTCTGGGGGCGGGCAGCCCCAGCATTTT; CDR3aa: CASSLGSGGGQPQHF
d_gene: -; j_gene: TRBJ1-2; v_gene: TRBV6-4; abundance: -; CDR3nt: TGTGCCAGTTGGGGAGGGGCCGGCTACACCTTC; CDR3aa: CASWGGAGYTF
d_gene: -; j_gene: TRBJ1-5; v_gene: TRBV28; abundance: -; CDR3nt: TGTGCCAGCGATTCACTTCGTAACCAGCCCCAGCATTTT; CDR3aa: CASDSLRNQPQHF
d_gene: TRBD2; j_gene: TRBJ2-3; v_gene: TRBV7-3; abundance: -; CDR3nt: TGTGCCAGCAGCTTTCCTCCGGGACTAGCGGGAGTAGATACGCAGTATTTT; CDR3aa: CASSFPPGLAGVDTQYF
d_gene: -; j_gene: TRBJ2-5; v_gene: TRBV13; abundance: -; CDR3nt: TGTGCCAGCAGCTTCGGGGGTAATGTCCAAGAGACCCAGTACTTC; CDR3aa: CASSFGGNVQETQYF
d_gene: TRBD2; j_gene: TRBJ2-1; v_gene: TRBV3-1/TRBV3-2; abundance: -; CDR3nt: TGTGCCAGCAGCCCCGGGACTAGCGGGATAGGAGAGCAGTTCTTC; CDR3aa: CASSPGTSGIGEQFF
d_gene: TRBD2; j_gene: TRBJ2-3; v_gene: TRBV7-2; abundance: -; CDR3nt: TGTGCCAGCAGCTTGTCGGGACTAGCAGGCACAGATACGCAGTATTTT; CDR3aa: CASSLSGLAGTDTQYF
d_gene: -; j_gene: TRBJ2-1; v_gene: TRBV19; abundance: -; CDR3nt: TGTGCTGCTTCTAGCCCCCATGAGCAGTTCTTC; CDR3aa: CAASSPHEQFF
d_gene: TRBD2; j_gene: TRBJ2-3; v_gene: TRBV5-1; abundance: -; CDR3nt: TGCGCCAGCAGCCCGTCTAGCGGCACTAGCACAGATACGCAGTATTTT; CDR3aa: CASSPSSGTSTDTQYF
d_gene: -; j_gene: TRBJ1-1; v_gene: TRBV5-1; abundance: -; CDR3nt: TGCGCCAGCAGCTTGGAGGACGGGATTGAAGCTTTCTTT; CDR3aa: CASSLEDGIEAFF
d_gene: -; j_gene: TRBJ1-1; v_gene: TRBV28; abundance: -; CDR3nt: TGTGCCAGCACTTCGATTCCAGGGTGGACTGAAGCTTTCTTT; CDR3aa: CASTSIPGWTEAFF
d_gene: TRBD1; j_gene: TRBJ1-2; v_gene: TRBV24-1; abundance: -; CDR3nt: TGTGCCACCAGTGAGCGGACAGGGGAGAATTATGGCTACACCTTC; CDR3aa: CATSERTGENYGYTF
d_gene: -; j_gene: TRBJ1-1; v_gene: TRBV2; abundance: -; CDR3nt: TGTGCCAGCACTGGTGACTCCCGGGGCACTGAAGCTTTCTTT; CDR3aa: CASTGDSRGTEAFF
d_gene: -; j_gene: TRBJ2-7; v_gene: TRBV29-1; abundance: -; CDR3nt: TGCAGCGCCCGCCTGAGCTCCTACGAGCAGTACTTC; CDR3aa: CSARLSSYEQYF
d_gene: TRBD1; j_gene: TRBJ2-5; v_gene: TRBV27; abundance: few; CDR3nt: TGTGCCAGCAGTCGGGACAGGGGTCGAGAGACCCAGTACTTC; CDR3aa: CASSRDRGRETQYF
d_gene: TRBD2; j_gene: TRBJ2-7; v_gene: TRBV19; abundance: -; CDR3nt: TGTGCCAGTAGTAGGGGAAGCGGGAGATATTCCAACGAGCAGTACTTC; CDR3aa: CASSRGSGRYSNEQYF
d_gene: TRBD1; j_gene: TRBJ2-1; v_gene: TRBV15; abundance: -; CDR3nt: TGTGCCACCAGCAGCGCAGGGACAGGGGGGAGGGATGAGCAGTTCTTC; CDR3aa: CATSSAGTGGRDEQFF
d_gene: TRBD2; j_gene: TRBJ2-7; v_gene: TRBV27; abundance: -; CDR3nt: TGTGCCACGGGACTAGCCTACGAGCAGTACTTC; CDR3aa: CATGLAYEQYF
d_gene: -; j_gene: TRBJ1-2; v_gene: TRBV7-9; abundance: -; CDR3nt: TGTGCCAGCAGCCCCGCCCACCCGGGACTTTTAAACTATGGCTACACCTTC; CDR3aa: CASSPAHPGLLNYGYTF
d_gene: TRBD1; j_gene: TRBJ1-4; v_gene: TRBV5-1; abundance: -; CDR3nt: TGCGCCAGCAGCCACGGGACAGAAGGGGCAAAACTGTTTTTT; CDR3aa: CASSHGTEGAKLFF
d_gene: -; j_gene: TRBJ1-5; v_gene: TRBV2; abundance: once; CDR3nt: TGTGCCACAGCCGGTACGGGAGGGGGGCCCCAGCATTTT; CDR3aa: CATAGTGGGPQHF
d_gene: -; j_gene: TRBJ1-1; v_gene: TRBV28; abundance: -; CDR3nt: TGTGCCAGCAGTCTCGGGTTCCGAGCCGGCGGTGAAGCTTTCTTT; CDR3aa: CASSLGFRAGGEAFF
d_gene: -; j_gene: TRBJ1-5; v_gene: TRBV19; abundance: -; CDR3nt: TGTGCCAGTAGTATAGGAGGGGGATATAGCAATCAGCCCCAGCATTTT; CDR3aa: CASSIGGGYSNQPQHF
d_gene: TRBD2; j_gene: TRBJ2-5; v_gene: TRBV7-2; abundance: -; CDR3nt: TGTGCCAGCAGCTCTCTAGCGGGAGGTGGTGAGACCCAGTACTTC; CDR3aa: CASSSLAGGGETQYF